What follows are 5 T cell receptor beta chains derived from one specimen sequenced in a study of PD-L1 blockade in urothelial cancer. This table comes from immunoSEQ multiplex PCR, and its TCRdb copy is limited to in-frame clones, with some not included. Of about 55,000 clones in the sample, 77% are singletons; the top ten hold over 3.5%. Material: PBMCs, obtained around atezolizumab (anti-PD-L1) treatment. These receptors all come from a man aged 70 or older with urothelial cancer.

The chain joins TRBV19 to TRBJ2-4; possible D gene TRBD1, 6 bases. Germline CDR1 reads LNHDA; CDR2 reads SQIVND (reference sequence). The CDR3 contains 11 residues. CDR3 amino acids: CATGGGNIQYF. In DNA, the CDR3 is TGTGCGACAGGTGGTGGAAACATTCAGTACTTC.

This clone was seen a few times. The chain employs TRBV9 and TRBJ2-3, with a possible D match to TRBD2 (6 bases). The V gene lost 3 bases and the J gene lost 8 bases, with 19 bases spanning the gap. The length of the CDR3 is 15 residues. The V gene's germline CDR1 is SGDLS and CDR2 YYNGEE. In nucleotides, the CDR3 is TGTGCCAGCAGCGGCGGGGAGGCTAATCATCGTACGCAGTATTTT. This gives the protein CASSGGEANHRTQYF.

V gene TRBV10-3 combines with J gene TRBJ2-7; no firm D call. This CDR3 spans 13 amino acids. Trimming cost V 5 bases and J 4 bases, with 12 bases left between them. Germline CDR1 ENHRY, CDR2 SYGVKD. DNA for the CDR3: TGTGCCATCAGTTCTCTCCGCGAGTACGAGCAGTACTTC. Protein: CAISSLREYEQYF.

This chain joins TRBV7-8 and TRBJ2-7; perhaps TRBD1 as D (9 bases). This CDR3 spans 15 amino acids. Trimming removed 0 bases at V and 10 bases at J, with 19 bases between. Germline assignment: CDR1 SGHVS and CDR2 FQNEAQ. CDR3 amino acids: CASSLAEDRGLGQYF. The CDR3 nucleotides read TGTGCCAGCAGCTTAGCGGAGGACAGGGGACTAGGACAGTACTTC.

Written as DNA, the CDR3 is TGTGCCAGCAGCCCTCGGACAGGGCCAGATACGCAGTATTTT. This encodes CASSPRTGPDTQYF. The chain recombines TRBV11-2 with TRBJ2-3, with TRBD1 matching 8 bases. CDR3 length: 14 residues. The V gene end was trimmed by 5 bases and the J gene end by 4 bases; junction bases not matched to a gene: 5. CDR1 SGHAT and CDR2 FQNNGV come from the germline V gene.